The T cell receptor (beta chain) described here comes from a study of CD8 T cells in Susac syndrome. Study-level results: The study acknowledged a relatively small number of individuals in its TCR sequencing and HLA analysis.

As regards this clonotype: Its antigen is currently unknown.

TCR beta was sequenced from blood CD8+ and CD4+ T cells. TEMRA cells underwent FACS enrichment and CD8+ and CD4+ T cells underwent negative isolation. From germline, CDR1 is LGHNA and CDR2 YSLEER. There are 14 residues in the CDR3. Unmatched junction bases numbered 7, after V lost 9 bases and J lost 3 bases. Reverse transcription of about 0.45 to 1 ug RNA was performed with random hexamers. Across 54 Vbeta and 13 Jbeta, immunoSEQ multiplex PCR amplified TCR beta CDR3. One entry per CDR3 protein results from TCRdb running MiXCR on the immunoSEQ multiplex PCR reads. This sample has 25,000 to 30,000 distinct CDR3 sequences, with roughly 94% found just once.

The chain carries TRBV4-3 and TRBJ2-7; 11 nucleotides agree with TRBD1. The receptor's source is a human donor in good health. The source material was CD8+ T cells from PBMCs. The CDR3 DNA is TGCGCCAGTTCGAGGGGACAGGGGGACTACGAGCAGTACTTC. Translation: CASSRGQGDYEQYF.